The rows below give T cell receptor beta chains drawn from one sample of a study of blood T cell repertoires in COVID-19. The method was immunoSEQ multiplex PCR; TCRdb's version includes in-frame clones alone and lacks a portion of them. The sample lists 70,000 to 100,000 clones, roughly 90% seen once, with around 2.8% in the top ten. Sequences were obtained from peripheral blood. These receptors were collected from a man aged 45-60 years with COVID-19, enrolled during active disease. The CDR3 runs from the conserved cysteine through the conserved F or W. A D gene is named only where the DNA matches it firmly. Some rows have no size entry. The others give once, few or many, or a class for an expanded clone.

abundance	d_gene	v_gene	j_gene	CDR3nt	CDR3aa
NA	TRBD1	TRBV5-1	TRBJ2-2	TGCGCCAGCAGCTTGGGCGACAGGGGGGATTACACCGGGGAGCTGTTTTTT	CASSLGDRGDYTGELFF
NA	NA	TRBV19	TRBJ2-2	TGTGCCAGTAGTTTAGGACTAACGAACACCGGGGAGCTGTTTTTT	CASSLGLTNTGELFF
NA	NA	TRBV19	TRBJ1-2	TGTGCCAGTAGTACAATCCGGGACATACGAAGGGACTACACCTTC	CASSTIRDIRRDYTF
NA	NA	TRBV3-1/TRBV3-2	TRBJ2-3	TGTGCCAGCAGCCAAGAGGGGGGAACAGATACGCAGTATTTT	CASSQEGGTDTQYF
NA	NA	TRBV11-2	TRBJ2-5	TGTGCCAGCAGCTTACTTTTATCCAGCGGAGGAGAAGAGACCCAGTACTTC	CASSLLLSSGGEETQYF
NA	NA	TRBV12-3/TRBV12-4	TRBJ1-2	TGTGCCAGCAGTTTGCTGACAGAAAAGGGCTACACCTTC	CASSLLTEKGYTF
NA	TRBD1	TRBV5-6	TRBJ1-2	TGTGCCAGCAGCTTGGCCCGCGGGGACAGGGGGCTAGGCGGCTACACCTTC	CASSLARGDRGLGGYTF
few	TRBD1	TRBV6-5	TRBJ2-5	TGTGCCAGCAGATACAGGGGGCGAGAGACCCAGTACTTC	CASRYRGRETQYF
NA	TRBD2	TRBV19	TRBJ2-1	TGTGCCAGTAGTATAAATATCCTAGCGGGGGTCTACAATGAGCAGTTCTTC	CASSINILAGVYNEQFF
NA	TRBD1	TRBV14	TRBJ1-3	TGTGCCAGCAGCCATTACAGGGGGGTCGGAAACACCATATATTTT	CASSHYRGVGNTIYF
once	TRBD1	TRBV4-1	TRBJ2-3	TGCGCCAGCAGCCAGGTGGGACAGGGGGAAACAGATACGCAGTATTTT	CASSQVGQGETDTQYF
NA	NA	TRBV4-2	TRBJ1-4	TGTGCCAGCACCCTGTCAGCTAATGAAAAACTGTTTTTT	CASTLSANEKLFF
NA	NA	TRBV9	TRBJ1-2	TGTGCCAGCAGCGTAGGTCAGGGGTTTAACTATGGCTACACCTTC	CASSVGQGFNYGYTF
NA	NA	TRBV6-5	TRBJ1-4	TGTGCCAGCAGTCAAAACAATTTAATCGGGACAAAAATGTTTTTT	CASSQNNLIGTKMFF
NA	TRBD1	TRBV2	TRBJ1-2	TGTGCCAGCACCAAGGACAGGGCGGTAGGCTCTCTTGTTGGCTACACCTTC	CASTKDRAVGSLVGYTF
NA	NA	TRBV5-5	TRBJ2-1	TGTGCCAGCAGCTTTGTCAGTTACAATGAGCAGTTCTTC	CASSFVSYNEQFF
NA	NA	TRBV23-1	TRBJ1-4	TGCGCCAGCAGTCGCCACAGGGAACTTAATGAAAAACTGTTTTTT	CASSRHRELNEKLFF
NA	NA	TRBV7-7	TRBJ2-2	TGTGCTAGCAGCTTCGGCGGGGAGCTGTTTTTT	CASSFGGELFF
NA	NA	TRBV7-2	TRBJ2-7	TGTGCCAGCAGCTCCAGGGGTCACGAGCAGTACTTC	CASSSRGHEQYF
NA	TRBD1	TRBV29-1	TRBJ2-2	TGCAGCGCCAAGATCCAGGCAGGGGGCTTGGAGCTGTTTTTT	CSAKIQAGGLELFF
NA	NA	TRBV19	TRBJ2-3	TGTGCCAGTAGTCCACAGAGAAACACAGATACGCAGTATTTT	CASSPQRNTDTQYF
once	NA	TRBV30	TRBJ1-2	TGTGCCTGGAGTGTCTTCCTGGGCCGCGGCTACACCTTC	CAWSVFLGRGYTF
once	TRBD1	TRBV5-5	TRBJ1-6	TGTGCCAGCAGCTTGGGGACACAGGGGTATAATTCACCCCTCCACTTT	CASSLGTQGYNSPLHF
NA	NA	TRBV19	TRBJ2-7	TGTGCCAGTAGTATAAGGTACAGGGCCCACGAGCAGTACTTC	CASSIRYRAHEQYF
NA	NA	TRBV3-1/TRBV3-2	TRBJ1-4	TGTGCCAGCAGCCAGAGCGAAAAACTGTTTTTT	CASSQSEKLFF
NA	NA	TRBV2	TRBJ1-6	TGTGCCAGCAGTGGTCAGGGGATCGGGTCACCCCTCCACTTT	CASSGQGIGSPLHF
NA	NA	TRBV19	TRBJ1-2	TGTGCCAGTAGTGTCCCGGCGGGCTATGGCTACACCTTC	CASSVPAGYGYTF
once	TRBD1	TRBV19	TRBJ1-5	TGTGCCAGTACCACGACCGGGACAGGACGGAGAAATCAGCCCCAGCATTTT	CASTTTGTGRRNQPQHF
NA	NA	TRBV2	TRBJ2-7	TGTGCCAGCAGTGTACAGGCCGAGCAGTACTTC	CASSVQAEQYF
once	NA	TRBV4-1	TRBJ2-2	TGCGCCCGCAGCCGGCCGGGACATAGGAACACCGGGGAGCTGTTTTTT	CARSRPGHRNTGELFF
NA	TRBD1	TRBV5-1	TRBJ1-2	TGCGCCAGCGGAATGGGGACAGGGATTGACTATGGCTACACCTTC	CASGMGTGIDYGYTF
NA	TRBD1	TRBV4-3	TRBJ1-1	TGCGCCAGCAGCCAGGGACCGGGACAGGGGAACACTGAAGCTTTCTTT	CASSQGPGQGNTEAFF
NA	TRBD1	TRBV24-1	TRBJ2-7	TGTGCCACCAGTGAGGCAGGGGGCTACGAGCAGTACTTC	CATSEAGGYEQYF
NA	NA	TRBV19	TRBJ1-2	TGTGCCAGTAGTAAACGACAGGACAAGCCTGTGGGGTCTAACTATGGCTACACCTTC	CASSKRQDKPVGSNYGYTF
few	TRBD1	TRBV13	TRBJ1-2	TGTGCCAGCAGCACGGCCGGGACAGGGGCTAACTATGGCTACACCTTC	CASSTAGTGANYGYTF
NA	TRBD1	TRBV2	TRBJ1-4	TGTGCCAGCAGGCCCGGGACAGGACCAAGGGCTAATGAAAAACTGTTTTTT	CASRPGTGPRANEKLFF
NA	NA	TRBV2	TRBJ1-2	TGTGCCAGCAGTGAAGCCAGCTATGGCTACACCTTC	CASSEASYGYTF
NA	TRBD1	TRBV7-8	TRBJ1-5	TGTGCCAGCAGTCAACGACAGGGCCCAAAACAGCCCCAGCATTTT	CASSQRQGPKQPQHF
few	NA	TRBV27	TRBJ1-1	TGTGCCAGCAGTTTAAGGGGAGGGGGATATACTGAAGCTTTCTTT	CASSLRGGGYTEAFF
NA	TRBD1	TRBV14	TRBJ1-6	TGTGCCAGCAGCCAAGCCTTGGGGACAGGACGGTATAATTCACCCCTCCACTTT	CASSQALGTGRYNSPLHF